The clone carrying this T cell receptor beta chain was recorded a few times. Its specificity is not known. The entry originates in a study of beta chain features in type 1 diabetes. The study, taken as a whole, reports: Possibly, sequencing cDNA over-represented cells that had high TCR expression levels.

The study reverse transcribed the entire isolated RNA, so it sequenced expressed TCRB transcripts. Clones were read by immunoSEQ multiplex PCR, and TCRdb kept only the in-frame ones, dropping some. The sample yields more than 350,000 clones, over 9.5% seen once. CDR1 and CDR2 from the germline V gene are MNHEY and SVGAGI. This CDR3 is built from 14 residues. The V gene end was trimmed by 5 bases and the J gene end by 4 bases; junction bases not matched to a gene: 5. The rearrangement uses TRBV6-5 and TRBJ2-7; 10 nucleotides agree with TRBD1. This clonotype was obtained from a woman between 18 and 29 years old in good health. The sequenced sample was naive CD4+ T cells from blood. This chain's CDR3 is CASSTDRGNYEQYF. In DNA form, the CDR3 reads TGTGCCAGCAGTACGGACAGGGGGAATTACGAGCAGTACTTC.